This T cell receptor beta chain was identified in a study of T cells in tumors after PD-1 blockade. Only in-frame clones appear in the TCRdb table, and some are missing; sequencing was by immunoSEQ multiplex PCR. In the table there are some 43,000 clones, over 75% of which are singletons. V lost 1 base and J 2 bases, leaving 12 bases between the germline ends. The germline V gene has CDR1 LNHDA and CDR2 SQIVND (reference sequence). The CDR3 spans 15 residues. The rearrangement joins TRBV19 to TRBJ2-7; D tentatively reads TRBD1 or TRBD2 (5 bases each). The input for sequencing was PBMCs, taken before anti-PD-1 treatment. The sequence was collected from a human donor with basal cell carcinoma. CDR3 in amino acids: CASSIGRQGAYEQYF. CDR3 coding DNA: TGTGCCAGTAGTATAGGTAGGCAGGGAGCCTACGAGCAGTACTTC.